These 3 T cell receptor beta chains share one sample of origin, sequenced in a study of identical twins. TCRdb reprocessed the 5' RACE reads with MiXCR, giving one entry per CDR3 protein. Of some 500,000 distinct CDR3 sequences in the sample, over 11% were seen once. These data also formed part of another study, on yellow fever vaccine responses in identical twins.

The sequenced sample consisted of CD4+ T cells sorted from blood. These receptors all stem from a woman between 18 and 30 years old in good health.

The chain carries TRBV27 and TRBJ2-3; 7 bases match TRBD1. This CDR3 region has 16 residues. J was trimmed by 0 bases and V by 5 bases; bases with no gene match: 8. Germline assignment: CDR1 MNHEY and CDR2 SMNVEV (reference sequence). CDR3 protein: CASSGRTGTSTDTQYF. CDR3 nucleotides: TGTGCCAGCAGTGGAAGGACAGGCACAAGCACAGATACGCAGTATTTT.

The rearrangement links TRBV18 to TRBJ1-6; D gene ambiguous. The V gene's germline CDR1 is KGHSH and CDR2 LQKENI. Trimming removed 5 bases at V and 5 bases at J, with 10 bases between. CDR3 size: 14 residues. The CDR3, as DNA: TGTGCCAGCTCATCAGTGAATGATAATTCACCCCTCCACTTT. It is translated as CASSSVNDNSPLHF. Based on the CDR3 plus reference TRBV18 and TRBJ1-6, the full variable domain is NAGVMQNPRHLVRRRGQEARLRCSPMKGHSHVYWYRQLPEEGLKFMVYLQKENIIDESGMPKERFSAEFPKEGPSILRIQQVVRGDSAAYFCASSSVNDNSPLHFGNGTRLTVT.

This clonotype has only a few counts. The chain joins TRBV30 to TRBJ2-7; TRBD1 matches at 9 bases. The CDR3 has 17 amino acids. Trimming took 2 bases from V and 0 from J; bases not matched to a gene: 11. CDR1 and CDR2 (germline): GTSNPN, SVGIG (reference sequence). The DNA for the CDR3 is TGTGCCTGGAGTAGGGGACAGGGCATACCGAGCTCCTACGAGCAGTACTTC. This encodes CAWSRGQGIPSSYEQYF.